Following are 32 T cell receptor beta chains from one sample sequenced in a study of cytomegalovirus exposure and HLA in healthy donors. This PCR relied on a set of 60 Vbeta primers and 13 Jbeta primers. Profiling relied on immunoSEQ multiplex PCR, and the TCRdb table lists in-frame clones only, not all of them. The profile shows 150,000 to 250,000 clones, 82% of them singletons. Sequenced: PBMCs. Receptors were obtained from a woman between 50 and 59 years old in good health and CMV-seropositive.

Concerning this clone: Distinct nucleotide sequences in the sample also encode this CDR3. The chain is built from TRBV21-1 and TRBJ2-7; no DNA check was done on the table's D call, TRBD1. TRBV21-1 is a pseudogene. The CDR3 has 13 residues. CDR3 sequence (DNA): TGTGCCAGCAGCAAAGGAGACACCTACGAGCAGTACTTC. Its translation: CASSKGDTYEQYF.

V and J are TRBV28 and TRBJ1-1, with a tentative D call TRBD1 (5 bases). Germline V CDR1 and CDR2: MDHEN, SYDVKM. The V gene lost 4 bases and the J gene lost 4 bases, with 13 bases spanning the gap. The CDR3 is made up of 14 amino acids. The CDR3 coding sequence is TGTGCCAGCAGTTCCGGAGGGGTCGTCACTGAAGCTTTCTTT. It translates to CASSSGGVVTEAFF.

The V and J genes are TRBV7-2 and TRBJ2-5; the D gene is possibly TRBD1 (6 bases). This CDR3 region has 13 residues. Trimming cost V 4 bases and J 5 bases, with 11 bases left between them. CDR1 SGHTA and CDR2 FQGNSA come from the germline V gene. The CDR3 DNA is TGTGCCAGCAGCTACAGGGTTGGGGAGACCCAGTACTTC. Translated: CASSYRVGETQYF.

The rearrangement joins TRBV5-4 to TRBJ1-2; TRBD1 might be the D (5 bases). The CDR3 is made up of 16 amino acids. V lost 4 bases and J 2 bases, leaving 18 bases between the germline ends. CDR1 SGHNT and CDR2 YYREEE come from the germline V gene (reference sequence). In DNA form, the CDR3 reads TGTGCCAGCAGCCCCGATGGCACGGGGGTGAACTATGGCTACACCTTC. Protein product: CASSPDGTGVNYGYTF.

The chain uses TRBV19 and TRBJ2-3; TRBD2 aligns across 8 bases. This CDR3 spans 19 amino acids. The ends lost 3 bases at V and 10 bases at J; junction bases unmatched: 24. From germline, CDR1 is LNHDA and CDR2 SQIVND (reference sequence). The CDR3, as DNA: TGTGCCAGTAGTATGCCCCGGGGGGGCGGTCCTACAAGAGGGGGTGCGCAGTATTTT. Its translation: CASSMPRGGGPTRGGAQYF. The complete variable domain, with remaining parts taken from reference TRBV19 and TRBJ2-3, reads DGGITQSPKYLFRKEGQNVTLSCEQNLNHDAMYWYRQDPGQGLRLIYYSQIVNDFQKGDIAEGYSVSREKKESFPLTVTSAQKNPTAFYLCASSMPRGGGPTRGGAQYFGPGTRLTVL.

This clone was observed a few times. The chain employs TRBV12-2 and TRBJ2-5; the D call in the table, TRBD2, was not verified against the DNA. TRBV12-2 is designated a pseudogene. CDR3 size: 14 residues. The CDR3 DNA reads as TGTGCAAGACGTACTAGCGGGAGAGGGAAGACCCAGTACTTC. This codes for CARRTSGRGKTQYF.

V gene TRBV5-1 combines with J gene TRBJ1-1; tentatively, D is TRBD1 (5 bases). The CDR3 has 14 amino acids. V was trimmed by 4 bases and J by 6 bases, leaving 16 bases between them. The germline gives CDR1 SGHRS, CDR2 YFSETQ. The CDR3 nucleotides are TGCGCCAGCAGCGGCGGGACGCAAGGGGCTGAAGCTTTCTTT. Translation gives CASSGGTQGAEAFF.

The chain is built from TRBV29-1 and TRBJ1-5; 10 nucleotides agree with TRBD1. The CDR3 is 15 amino acids. The V gene's germline CDR1 is SQVTM and CDR2 ANQGSEA. V gave up 0 bases and J gave up 8 bases; unmatched junction bases: 7. The CDR3: CSVEEPRDRGKPQHF. The CDR3 region has the DNA TGCAGCGTTGAAGAGCCCCGGGACAGGGGAAAGCCCCAGCATTTT.

The chain recombines TRBV5-1 with TRBJ2-1; unclear D gene. The CDR3 runs 15 residues. V was clipped by 4 bases and J by 6 bases, with 17 bases between them. Looked up from germline, CDR1 is SGHRS and CDR2 is YFSETQ. The CDR3 coding sequence is TGCGCCAGCAGCCGCTGGGTGGCAGGTGGCAATGAGCAGTTCTTC. The encoded protein is CASSRWVAGGNEQFF.

V is TRBV7-2 and J is TRBJ2-5; a possible D gene is TRBD1 (5 bases). The CDR3 extends over 14 amino acids. Germline V CDR1 and CDR2: SGHTA, FQGNSA. V shed 5 bases and J shed 6 bases, with 16 bases lying between them. This CDR3 reads CASSHDSAQKTQYF. For the CDR3, the DNA is TGTGCCAGCAGCCACGACAGCGCCCAGAAGACCCAGTACTTC.

This clone appeared once. In DNA form, the CDR3 reads TGCGCCAGCAGCCTCCTCTCCGGGACAGGGAGGTATGAGCAGTTCTTC. As protein: CASSLLSGTGRYEQFF. The chain joins TRBV5-1 to TRBJ2-1; 9 bases fit TRBD1. There are 16 residues in the CDR3. V gave up 4 bases and J gave up 8 bases; unmatched junction bases: 13. Germline CDR1 is SGHRS and CDR2 is YFSETQ.

The J gene is TRBJ1-1, the V gene TRBV10-3; D unresolved. This CDR3 spans 13 amino acids. The germline CDR1 and CDR2 sequences are ENHRY and SYGVKD. V lost 8 bases and J 2 bases, leaving 12 bases between the germline ends. The CDR3 DNA reads TGTGCCATCGGTAACGGGTCCAACACTGAAGCTTTCTTT. It codes for CAIGNGSNTEAFF.

The V and J genes are TRBV11-2 and TRBJ2-3, with 8 bases matching TRBD2. The CDR3 runs to 15 residues. Germline values: CDR1 SGHAT, CDR2 FQNNGV. The ends lost 1 base at V and 2 bases at J; junction bases unmatched: 2. CDR3 DNA sequence: TGTGCCAGCAGCTTAGGCGGGAGGTCCACAGATACGCAGTATTTT. This translates into CASSLGGRSTDTQYF. Full variable domain (remainder filled in from reference TRBV11-2 and TRBJ2-3): EAGVAQSPRYKIIEKRQSVAFWCNPISGHATLYWYQQILGQGPKLLIQFQNNGVVDDSQLPKDRFSAERLKGVDSTLKIQPAKLEDSAVYLCASSLGGRSTDTQYFGPGTRLTVL.

This sequence joins TRBV6-1 and TRBJ2-3; the match to TRBD1 covers 7 bases. Germline V gene lookup returns CDR1 MNHNS and CDR2 SASEGT. J lost 2 bases, V lost 5 bases, and 7 bases had no gene match. The CDR3 loop spans 15 amino acids. For the CDR3, the DNA is TGTGCCAGCAGTCCGACAGGGACCAACACAGATACGCAGTATTTT. This gives the protein CASSPTGTNTDTQYF.

The rearrangement links TRBV19 to TRBJ1-1; 8 bases agree with TRBD1. The length of the CDR3 is 15 residues. J gave up 6 bases and V 3 bases, and 9 bases lay outside the gene matches. Germline lookup yields CDR1 LNHDA and CDR2 SQIVND (reference sequence). The CDR3 spells CASSMVQGASSEAFF. CDR3 in DNA: TGTGCCAGTAGTATGGTCCAGGGGGCTTCGTCTGAAGCTTTCTTT.

The V gene is TRBV6-6, the J gene TRBJ1-4; 7 nucleotides align to TRBD1. The CDR3 spans 15 residues. V was pared by 2 bases and J by 6 bases, with 6 bases of the junction left unmatched. The germline V gene encodes CDR1 MNHNY and CDR2 SVGAGI (reference sequence). CDR3 in DNA: TGTGCCAGCAGTTACGCAACAGGGGAAGATGAAAAACTGTTTTTT. Protein product: CASSYATGEDEKLFF.

The V call is TRBV18, the J call TRBJ2-7; a weak D match, TRBD1 (6 bases). Trimming stripped 5 bases from V and 1 base from J, with 9 bases between. There are 13 residues in the CDR3. CDR1 and CDR2 (germline): KGHSH, LQKENI. The CDR3 nucleotides read TGTGCCAGCTCAATACAGGGTTCCTACGAGCAGTACTTC. It codes for CASSIQGSYEQYF.

The rearrangement joins TRBV6-5 to TRBJ2-7, with D perhaps matching TRBD2 (6 bases). This CDR3 region has 14 residues. The germline gives CDR1 MNHEY, CDR2 SVGAGI. V lost 6 bases, J lost 5 bases, and 17 bases lay in between. CDR3 coding DNA: TGTGCCAGCAGGCGCTCGGGGGTTTTGCACGAGCAGTACTTC. Translation: CASRRSGVLHEQYF.

This chain connects TRBV28 to TRBJ2-1, with 7 positions matching TRBD2. V was clipped by 2 bases and J by 1 base; unmatched bases: 5. This CDR3 comprises 16 residues. From germline, CDR1 is MDHEN and CDR2 SYDVKM. The CDR3 region has the DNA TGTGCCAGCAGTTTAGAAGCGGGGTTTTCCTACAATGAGCAGTTCTTC. Translating gives CASSLEAGFSYNEQFF.

This CDR3 is CSVVTGTHSQYF. The CDR3 bases are TGCAGCGTGGTCACAGGGACGCACAGTCAGTACTTC. This chain joins TRBV29-1 and TRBJ2-4, with a tentative D call TRBD1 (6 bases). The CDR3 consists of 12 residues. V dropped 6 bases and J dropped 12 bases, with 18 bases sitting between them. Germline V gene lookup returns CDR1 SQVTM and CDR2 ANQGSEA.

Points on this clone: At one of its ends the junction is not consistent with the germline gene, which may arise from a read error. This chain joins TRBV11-2 and TRBJ1-1; 10 bases agree with TRBD1. The CDR3 contains 15 residues. CDR1 and CDR2 from the germline V gene are SGHAT and FQNNGV. CDR3 region: CASSEDRGSNAEAFF. DNA for the CDR3: TGTGCCAGCAGCGAGGACAGGGGGTCGAACGCTGAAGCTTTCTTT.

The chain links TRBV6-4 to TRBJ2-5, with D maybe TRBD1 (6 bases). CDR3 length equals 13 residues. V was clipped by 2 bases and J by 2 bases, with 6 bases between them. Germline lookup yields CDR1 MRHNA and CDR2 SNTAGT. This CDR3 reads CASSDQGQETQYF. For the CDR3, the DNA is TGTGCCAGCAGTGACCAGGGGCAAGAGACCCAGTACTTC.

The chain couples TRBV5-4 to TRBJ1-4; 8 nucleotides agree with TRBD1. The J segment lost 0 bases and the V segment lost 4 bases, leaving 5 bases of the junction unmatched. The CDR3 is 16 residues long. Germline V lookup: CDR1 SGHNT, CDR2 YYREEE (reference sequence). CDR3 sequence (DNA): TGTGCCAGCAGCCAGGGACAGGACTCAACTAATGAAAAACTGTTTTTT. This sequence encodes CASSQGQDSTNEKLFF.

The rearrangement links TRBV11-2 to TRBJ1-5; tentatively, D is TRBD1 (5 bases). V lost 5 bases, J lost 4 bases, and 15 bases lay in between. This CDR3 has 15 residues. Germline V lookup: CDR1 SGHAT, CDR2 FQNNGV. The CDR3 reads CASSLRTKTNQPQHF. The CDR3 nucleotides read TGTGCCAGCAGCCTCAGGACAAAAACTAATCAGCCCCAGCATTTT. Variable domain in full (rest from reference TRBV11-2 and TRBJ1-5): EAGVAQSPRYKIIEKRQSVAFWCNPISGHATLYWYQQILGQGPKLLIQFQNNGVVDDSQLPKDRFSAERLKGVDSTLKIQPAKLEDSAVYLCASSLRTKTNQPQHFGDGTRLSIL.

The J gene is TRBJ2-5, the V gene TRBV5-1; the match to TRBD1 covers 7 bases. J gave up 1 base and V 4 bases, and 4 bases lay outside the gene matches. Germline-derived CDR1 and CDR2 are SGHRS and YFSETQ. This CDR3 comprises 14 residues. CDR3 sequence reads: CASSRTGIQETQYF. In DNA, the CDR3 is TGCGCCAGCAGCCGGACAGGTATCCAAGAGACCCAGTACTTC.

The chain combines TRBV9 with TRBJ2-3, with D possibly matching TRBD2 (7 bases). CDR1 is SGDLS, CDR2 YYNGEE, per germline. CDR3 length: 15 amino acids. The germline V and J ends were trimmed by 3 bases and 1 base, with 12 bases remaining between them. CDR3 region: CASSARGGGTDTQYF. The CDR3 DNA reads TGTGCCAGCAGCGCCCGCGGGGGCGGCACAGATACGCAGTATTTT.

This rearrangement joins TRBV5-5 to TRBJ1-2, with TRBD1 identical over 9 bases. Losses at the gene ends were 4 bases for V and 8 bases for J; bases not matched to a gene: 9. CDR1 is SGHKS and CDR2 is YYEKEE in the germline V gene (reference sequence). The CDR3 sequence is 14 residues long. The CDR3, as DNA: TGTGCCAGCAGCCTTAGGACAGGGGCAGGCGGCTACACCTTC. Amino acid sequence: CASSLRTGAGGYTF.

This clone was seen only a few times. The identical CDR3 is also encoded by other nucleotide sequences in the sample. The chain employs TRBV5-4 and TRBJ2-1; 9 bases are a match to TRBD2. V lost 2 bases, J lost 0 bases, and 0 bases stayed unmatched. The CDR3 spans 15 residues. CDR1 and CDR2 from the germline V gene are SGHNT and YYREEE (reference sequence). CDR3 loop: CASSFSGGSYNEQFF. As DNA, the CDR3 is TGTGCCAGCAGCTTTAGCGGGGGCTCCTACAATGAGCAGTTCTTC.

The CDR3 loop reads CASRPPRIPNEKLFF. CDR3 DNA: TGTGCCAGCAGACCGCCCAGGATTCCTAATGAAAAACTGTTTTTT. The chain carries TRBV2 and TRBJ1-4; D unclear. Per the germline V gene, CDR1 is SNHLY and CDR2 is FYNNEI. V was pared by 6 bases and J by 3 bases, with 14 bases between. The CDR3 covers 15 residues.

This clone was seen a handful of times. The gene calls are TRBV5-1 and TRBJ2-3; possible D gene TRBD1, 6 bases. The CDR3 contains 14 residues. Germline CDR1 is SGHRS and CDR2 is YFSETQ. V dropped 4 bases and J dropped 2 bases, with 11 bases sitting between them. CDR3 nucleotide sequence: TGCGCCAGCAGCACCACAGGGACCACAGATACGCAGTATTTT. It is translated as CASSTTGTTDTQYF.

The V and J genes are TRBV15 and TRBJ2-7; TRBD2 is a possible D gene (6 bases). The CDR3 runs 17 residues. Trimming left V 0 bases short and J 0 bases short, with 15 bases between. Germline V gene lookup returns CDR1 LNHNV and CDR2 YYDKDF (reference sequence). The DNA for the CDR3 is TGTGCCACCAGCAGAGACCCTAAAGCGGGCCTCTCCTACGAGCAGTACTTC. Translated: CATSRDPKAGLSYEQYF.

This clone was seen a handful of times. The V call is TRBV5-1, the J call TRBJ1-1; unclear D gene. Germline V gives CDR1 SGHRS, CDR2 YFSETQ. V dropped 0 bases and J dropped 8 bases, with 14 bases sitting between them. There are 14 residues in the CDR3. The chain's CDR3 is CASSLDWGGSEAFF. CDR3 nucleotide sequence: TGCGCCAGCAGCTTGGACTGGGGAGGATCGGAAGCTTTCTTT.